The 4 T cell receptor beta chains below were found in one sample sequenced in a study of blood T cell repertoires in COVID-19. TCRdb's table, derived via immunoSEQ multiplex PCR, lists solely in-frame clones and lacks some. Here the sample spans over 150,000 clones, around 82% being singletons. The sequenced material came from peripheral blood. The receptors were sampled from a woman over 75 with acute or convalescent COVID-19.

The chain is built from TRBV7-2 and TRBJ2-7; maybe TRBD2 (5 bases). CDR3 length equals 18 residues. Germline V CDR1 and CDR2: SGHTA, FQGNSA. V gave up 5 bases and J gave up 5 bases, with 28 bases separating them. Written as DNA, the CDR3 is TGTGCCAGCAGCGACCCCCACTCGTCCACTAGAATCGGCAACGAGCAGTACTTC. Translating gives CASSDPHSSTRIGNEQYF.

The chain recombines TRBV5-1 with TRBJ2-5; TRBD1 might be the D (5 bases). Germline values: CDR1 SGHRS, CDR2 YFSETQ. The CDR3 covers 14 residues. V was clipped by 0 bases and J by 3 bases, with 9 bases between them. CDR3: CASSLDRPEETQYF. The CDR3 DNA is TGCGCCAGCAGCTTGGACAGGCCTGAAGAGACCCAGTACTTC.

The rearrangement joins TRBV4-1 to TRBJ2-1; 8 bases match TRBD2. Looked up from germline, CDR1 is MGHRA and CDR2 is YSYEKL. The CDR3 spans 21 residues. J gave up 0 bases and V 1 base, and 17 bases lay outside the gene matches. The CDR3 spells CASSQVLGTSGLHSSYNEQFF. The CDR3 nucleotides are TGCGCCAGCAGCCAAGTTCTCGGCACTAGCGGCTTACATAGCTCCTACAATGAGCAGTTCTTC.

The V gene is TRBV19, the J gene TRBJ1-5, with D uncertain. V lost 2 bases and J lost 1, with 12 bases in between. The CDR3 has 16 amino acids. The V gene's germline CDR1 is LNHDA and CDR2 SQIVND (reference sequence). The CDR3 spells CASSITWQMSNQPQHF. The CDR3 DNA reads TGTGCCAGTAGTATAACCTGGCAGATGAGCAATCAGCCCCAGCATTTT.